This entry is about one T cell receptor beta chain. No antigen is known for it. The entry originates in a study of PD-1 blockade in classical Hodgkin lymphoma. Study findings and constraints: Whoever responded completely had baseline diversity much like that seen in newly diagnosed patients. Underlying causes for the observed repertoire differences were not defined, possibly disease activity or prior therapy. Researchers reported that CD4+ TCR diversity, though not CD8+, rose significantly by C4D1. Diminished baseline TCR diversity has been reported in newly diagnosed patients relative to healthy donors.

The data were produced by immunoSEQ multiplex PCR, yet TCRdb's version contains in-frame clones alone and is incomplete. The data hold approximately 19,000 clones, with roughly three quarters observed a single time. Specified time point: cycle 4 day 1 (C4D1), after 6 weeks of nivolumab. All patients relapsed after autologous stem cell transplantation, and brentuximab vedotin exposure varied. This CDR3 is built from 10 residues. Germline V CDR1 and CDR2: DFQATT, SNEGSKA (reference sequence). V dropped 5 bases and J dropped 5 bases, with 7 bases sitting between them. The source is a human donor with classical Hodgkin lymphoma. This specimen consisted of peripheral blood mononuclear cells (PBMCs), obtained before the fourth cycle of nivolumab. The chain carries TRBV20-1 and TRBJ2-7; D not resolved. The chain's CDR3 is CSAAPHEQYF. In DNA form, the CDR3 reads TGCAGTGCTGCCCCTCACGAGCAGTACTTC.